These 22 T cell receptor beta chains came from one sample sequenced in a study of cytomegalovirus exposure and HLA in healthy donors. Vbeta (60) and Jbeta (13) primers were used in the PCR. The data were produced by immunoSEQ multiplex PCR, yet TCRdb's version contains in-frame clones alone and is incomplete. The table shows some 150,000 clones, with 70% to 80% occurring only once. The sequenced sample consisted of PBMCs. The receptors originated from a male donor in good health and CMV-seronegative.

The chain carries TRBV19 and TRBJ1-2, with 10 bases identical to TRBD1. The CDR3 covers 15 residues. V shed 3 bases and J 5 bases; nucleotides not matched to a gene: 6. CDR1 is LNHDA, CDR2 SQIVND, per germline (reference sequence). Written as DNA, the CDR3 is TGTGCCAGTAGTATCAACGGGGACAGGGGATATGGCTACACCTTC. It specifies CASSINGDRGYGYTF.

The rearrangement joins TRBV5-4 to TRBJ2-5, with D possibly being TRBD1 (6 bases). Trimming took 0 bases from V and 1 from J, leaving 10 bases between them. This CDR3 contains 15 residues. Per germline, CDR1 SGHNT and CDR2 YYREEE (reference sequence). CDR3 amino acids: CASSLALQGQETQYF. The CDR3 coding sequence is TGTGCCAGCAGCTTGGCCTTACAGGGCCAAGAGACCCAGTACTTC.

The chain uses TRBV5-1 and TRBJ2-5; perhaps TRBD2 as D (6 bases). The germline V gene encodes CDR1 SGHRS and CDR2 YFSETQ. The V end was cut by 4 bases, the J end by 5 bases, with 18 bases between. The CDR3 extends over 15 amino acids. For the CDR3, the DNA is TGCGCCAGCAGCCTGATGGGACTGGTTCGGGAGACCCAGTACTTC. Protein sequence: CASSLMGLVRETQYF.

In this sample, this clone turned up once. V is TRBV7-8 and J is TRBJ2-1; a weak D match, TRBD1 (6 bases). This CDR3 has 16 amino acids. The germline V gene has CDR1 SGHVS and CDR2 FQNEAQ. V was pared by 2 bases and J by 0 bases, with 11 bases between. CDR3 sequence: CASSLNSGASYNEQFF. CDR3 coding DNA: TGTGCCAGCAGCTTAAATTCAGGGGCCTCCTACAATGAGCAGTTCTTC.

The chain joins TRBV6-5 to TRBJ1-6, with D possibly being TRBD1 (6 bases). Deletions cut 5 bases from V and 8 bases from J, with 7 bases between. The CDR3 runs to 12 residues. Germline V lookup: CDR1 MNHEY, CDR2 SVGAGI. This chain's CDR3 is CASSEGDSPLHF. The CDR3 nucleotides read TGTGCCAGCAGTGAGGGGGATTCACCCCTCCACTTT.

V gene TRBV12-5 combines with J gene TRBJ2-7; D unresolved. Germline CDR1 reads LGHNT; CDR2 reads FRNRAP. CDR3 size: 15 residues. The V gene lost 5 bases and the J gene lost 2 bases, with 16 bases spanning the gap. The CDR3 loop reads CASGRRNSYPYEQYF. CDR3 in DNA: TGTGCTAGTGGTCGCAGAAACAGTTACCCCTACGAGCAGTACTTC.

This clone was seen a handful of times. The genes are TRBV28 and TRBJ1-5, with D possibly being TRBD1 (5 bases). The germline V and J ends were trimmed by 1 base and 6 bases, with 10 bases remaining between them. Germline CDR1 and CDR2: MDHEN and SYDVKM. This CDR3 spans 14 amino acids. The CDR3, as DNA: TGTGCCAGCAGTTTATTACTGGGGCGTCAGCCCCAGCATTTT. Its translation is CASSLLLGRQPQHF.

The chain links TRBV6-1 to TRBJ2-2; D remains ambiguous. The V gene's germline CDR1 is MNHNS and CDR2 SASEGT. The CDR3 sequence is 15 residues long. Trimming left V 0 bases short and J 9 bases short, with 14 bases between. Written as DNA, the CDR3 is TGTGCCAGCAGTGAAGCGGCCTCCCCCCCCAGGGAGCTGTTTTTT. Amino acids: CASSEAASPPRELFF.

This chain connects TRBV28 to TRBJ2-7; 11 bases are a match to TRBD2. The CDR3 loop spans 15 amino acids. The trim removed 5 bases at V and 2 bases at J, leaving 5 bases unmatched. From germline, CDR1 is MDHEN and CDR2 SYDVKM. The CDR3 DNA reads TGTGCCAGCAGTGAACTTAGCGGGAGGGCCTACGAGCAGTACTTC. Its translation: CASSELSGRAYEQYF.

This clone was recorded a few times. The chain is built from TRBV5-4 and TRBJ1-6; 8 bases fit TRBD1. Germline-derived CDR1 and CDR2 are SGHNT and YYREEE (reference sequence). The J segment lost 5 bases and the V segment lost 1 base, leaving 2 bases of the junction unmatched. The CDR3 runs to 15 residues. The CDR3 loop is CASSLKTGDNSPLHF. The CDR3, as DNA: TGTGCCAGCAGCTTGAAGACAGGGGATAATTCACCCCTCCACTTT.

The CDR3 reads CASSLDAGGYGYEQYF. The CDR3 coding sequence is TGTGCCAGCAGCTTAGATGCAGGGGGCTACGGATACGAGCAGTACTTC. This rearrangement joins TRBV7-8 to TRBJ2-7; 8 bases line up with TRBD1. Germline CDR1 is SGHVS and CDR2 is FQNEAQ. V trimming: 1 base; J trimming: 4 bases; junction bases outside the gene matches: 9. The CDR3 runs 16 residues.

V usage is TRBV6-1 and J usage is TRBJ1-5; D is uncertain. V was pared by 8 bases and J by 4 bases, with 9 bases between. Germline CDR1 reads MNHNS; CDR2 reads SASEGT. The CDR3 has 12 residues. For the CDR3, the DNA is TGTGCCAGCCGACCGGGGAATCAGCCCCAGCATTTT. It codes for CASRPGNQPQHF.

CDR3 sequence (DNA): TGTGCCAGTAGCTCCGGGACAGGGGTCTCTGAAGCTTTCTTT. This codes for CASSSGTGVSEAFF. The chain employs TRBV19 and TRBJ1-1, with 10 bases identical to TRBD1. Germline V gene lookup returns CDR1 LNHDA and CDR2 SQIVND (reference sequence). Trimming at V came to 6 bases and at J to 6 bases, leaving 7 bases not matched to a gene. CDR3 length: 14 amino acids. The entire variable domain, with the rest obtained from reference TRBV19 and TRBJ1-1, is as follows: DGGITQSPKYLFRKEGQNVTLSCEQNLNHDAMYWYRQDPGQGLRLIYYSQIVNDFQKGDIAEGYSVSREKKESFPLTVTSAQKNPTAFYLCASSSGTGVSEAFFGQGTRLTVV.

The genes are TRBV7-9 and TRBJ2-3, with a possible D match to TRBD2 (5 bases). Germline V gives CDR1 SEHNR, CDR2 FQNEAQ (reference sequence). V was shortened by 5 bases and J by 7 bases, with 10 bases between the two germline ends. CDR3 size: 12 residues. The CDR3 protein is CASSRGSNTQYF. CDR3 nucleotide sequence: TGTGCCAGCAGCCGGGGATCGAATACGCAGTATTTT.

The chain couples TRBV28 to TRBJ2-3; D might be TRBD1 (6 bases). This CDR3 has 15 amino acids. CDR1 is MDHEN, CDR2 SYDVKM, per germline. V dropped 6 bases and J dropped 2 bases, with 15 bases sitting between them. CDR3 in amino acids: CASSLNRDFTDTQYF. The CDR3, as DNA: TGTGCCAGCAGCTTAAACAGGGATTTCACAGATACGCAGTATTTT.

The J gene is TRBJ2-2, the V gene TRBV4-1; TRBD1 aligns across 9 bases. The CDR3 runs 18 residues. The V gene end was trimmed by 4 bases and the J gene end by 2 bases; junction bases not matched to a gene: 11. Germline V gene lookup returns CDR1 MGHRA and CDR2 YSYEKL. The CDR3 nucleotides read TGCGCCAGCAGCCGAGCCTTGGACAGGGGCGATAACACCGGGGAGCTGTTTTTT. It encodes CASSRALDRGDNTGELFF.

The CDR3 protein is CASSLGLASNQPQHF. CDR3 DNA: TGTGCCAGCAGTTTAGGACTTGCGAGCAATCAGCCCCAGCATTTT. V gene TRBV28 combines with J gene TRBJ1-5; the D is unclear. V was trimmed by 2 bases and J by 1 base, leaving 9 bases between them. The length of the CDR3 is 15 residues. Per germline, CDR1 MDHEN and CDR2 SYDVKM. Based on the CDR3 plus reference TRBV28 and TRBJ1-5, the full variable domain is DVKVTQSSRYLVKRTGEKVFLECVQDMDHENMFWYRQDPGLGLRLIYFSYDVKMKEKGDIPEGYSVSREKKERFSLILESASTNQTSMYLCASSLGLASNQPQHFGDGTRLSIL.

On this clone: The junction departs from germline at one end; a sequencing error may be responsible. The V gene is TRBV7-9, the J gene TRBJ1-3, with 11 bases lining up with TRBD1. The length of the CDR3 is 16 residues. Per the germline V gene, CDR1 is SEHNR and CDR2 is FQNEAQ (reference sequence). The CDR3 reads CSSSPDRGHQGNTIYF. DNA for the CDR3: TGTTCCAGCAGTCCGGACAGGGGGCATCAAGGAAACACCATATATTTT.

The chain recombines TRBV28 with TRBJ1-2, with D tentatively TRBD1 (6 bases). V was trimmed by 4 bases and J by 2 bases, leaving 11 bases between them. Germline CDR1 is MDHEN and CDR2 is SYDVKM. CDR3 length: 14 residues. The CDR3 DNA follows: TGTGCCAGCAGTTACGGACAGAGCAACTATGGCTACACCTTC. Its protein is CASSYGQSNYGYTF.

This chain joins TRBV4-1 and TRBJ1-2; 10 bases match TRBD1. The germline V gene has CDR1 MGHRA and CDR2 YSYEKL. This CDR3 spans 15 amino acids. Trimming at V came to 3 bases and at J to 4 bases, leaving 5 bases not matched to a gene. The CDR3 nucleotides read TGCGCCAGCAGCCAGCGCGGGGACAGGGGCTATGGCTACACCTTC. Its protein is CASSQRGDRGYGYTF.

The CDR3 sequence is CASSGNQETQYF. The CDR3 DNA reads TGTGCCAGCTCCGGGAACCAAGAGACCCAGTACTTC. The chain uses TRBV6-5 and TRBJ2-5; D is perhaps TRBD2 (5 bases). Germline CDR1 reads MNHEY; CDR2 reads SVGAGI. The CDR3 sequence is 12 residues long. The V end lost 8 bases, the J end lost 0 bases, and 7 bases lay between the germline ends.

This chain connects TRBV7-2 to TRBJ2-5; TRBD2 aligns across 9 bases. V shed 5 bases, J shed 5 bases, and the junction held 9 bases outside the gene matches. Per germline, CDR1 SGHTA and CDR2 FQGNSA. The length of the CDR3 is 15 residues. CDR3 sequence (DNA): TGTGCCAGCAGCACTCTGCGGGAGGGCCGTGAGACCCAGTACTTC. Amino acids: CASSTLREGRETQYF.